The rows below give T cell receptor beta chains drawn from one sample of a study of shared clonotypes between healthy human individuals. Measured with immunoSEQ multiplex PCR; TCRdb has only the in-frame clones, and not every one. The top ten hold approximately 1.1% of the sample, which has some 1.4 million clones, around 95% seen once. The specimen was naive CD4+ T cells sorted from blood. Receptors originate from a man in his thirties or forties in good health. Each CDR3 is given with its conserved first and last residue. D genes are given only for firm matches. Only some rows state a clone size, as once, few, many or a class for expanded clones.

J gene: TRBJ1-1; D gene: NA; clone size: NA; V gene: TRBV6-5; CDR3 protein: CASRPTGAVTEAFF; CDR3 DNA: TGTGCCAGCAGACCGACAGGTGCCGTCACTGAAGCTTTCTTT
J gene: TRBJ2-2; D gene: NA; clone size: NA; V gene: TRBV7-3; CDR3 protein: CASSLLGNTGELFF; CDR3 DNA: TGTGCCAGCAGCTTACTGGGGAACACCGGGGAGCTGTTTTTT
J gene: TRBJ2-7; D gene: NA; clone size: NA; V gene: TRBV5-1; CDR3 protein: CASSLDRPKAPYF; CDR3 DNA: TGCGCCAGCAGCTTGGATCGGCCAAAGGCCCCATACTTC
J gene: TRBJ2-7; D gene: TRBD2; clone size: NA; V gene: TRBV18; CDR3 protein: CASSPRTSGISYEQYF; CDR3 DNA: TGTGCCAGCTCACCGAGGACTAGCGGGATTTCGTACGAGCAGTACTTC
J gene: TRBJ2-7; D gene: NA; clone size: few; V gene: TRBV27; CDR3 protein: CASSLSHRERQYF; CDR3 DNA: TGTGCCAGCAGTTTATCTCACAGGGAGAGGCAGTACTTC
J gene: TRBJ2-3; D gene: NA; clone size: NA; V gene: TRBV15; CDR3 protein: CATSRDLATDTQYF; CDR3 DNA: TGTGCCACCAGCAGAGATCTGGCGACAGATACGCAGTATTTT
J gene: TRBJ2-2; D gene: TRBD2; clone size: NA; V gene: TRBV27; CDR3 protein: CASTTSGRARSGELFF; CDR3 DNA: TGTGCCAGCACCACTAGCGGGAGGGCCAGGTCCGGGGAGCTGTTTTTT
J gene: TRBJ2-1; D gene: NA; clone size: NA; V gene: TRBV20-1; CDR3 protein: CSANYYNEQFF; CDR3 DNA: TGCAGTGCTAATTACTACAATGAGCAGTTCTTC
J gene: TRBJ2-1; D gene: NA; clone size: once; V gene: TRBV7-6; CDR3 protein: CASSLEMGWESYNEQFF; CDR3 DNA: TGTGCCAGCAGCTTAGAGATGGGCTGGGAATCCTACAATGAGCAGTTCTTC
J gene: TRBJ1-1; D gene: NA; clone size: NA; V gene: TRBV19; CDR3 protein: CASRSLGAEAFF; CDR3 DNA: TGTGCCAGTAGGTCGCTCGGGGCTGAAGCTTTCTTT
J gene: TRBJ2-1; D gene: NA; clone size: NA; V gene: TRBV7-9; CDR3 protein: CASGTSYNEQFF; CDR3 DNA: TGTGCCAGCGGAACCTCCTACAATGAGCAGTTCTTC
J gene: TRBJ2-6; D gene: NA; clone size: NA; V gene: TRBV19; CDR3 protein: CASSIDWAGQYSGANVLTF; CDR3 DNA: TGTGCCAGTAGTATAGATTGGGCGGGACAGTACTCTGGGGCCAACGTCCTGACTTTC
J gene: TRBJ2-7; D gene: TRBD2; clone size: NA; V gene: TRBV6-6; CDR3 protein: CASRPGTSGTYEQYF; CDR3 DNA: TGTGCCAGCAGGCCCGGGACTAGCGGGACCTACGAGCAGTACTTC
J gene: TRBJ1-2; D gene: TRBD1; clone size: NA; V gene: TRBV16; CDR3 protein: CASLGLDRGRSYGYTF; CDR3 DNA: TGTGCCAGCCTCGGATTGGACAGGGGGCGCAGCTATGGCTACACCTTC
J gene: TRBJ2-5; D gene: NA; clone size: NA; V gene: TRBV18; CDR3 protein: CASRDISLWETQYF; CDR3 DNA: TGTGCCAGCCGCGACATCAGCTTGTGGGAGACCCAGTACTTC
J gene: TRBJ2-2; D gene: NA; clone size: NA; V gene: TRBV11-2; CDR3 protein: CASSRLLTGELFF; CDR3 DNA: TGTGCCAGCAGCCGACTTTTAACCGGGGAGCTGTTTTTT
J gene: TRBJ1-2; D gene: NA; clone size: NA; V gene: TRBV6-5; CDR3 protein: CASSSAPGPGGGYTF; CDR3 DNA: TGTGCCAGCAGTTCAGCGCCGGGGCCCGGAGGTGGCTACACCTTC
J gene: TRBJ2-1; D gene: NA; clone size: NA; V gene: TRBV18; CDR3 protein: CASSPLGLGNEQFF; CDR3 DNA: TGTGCCAGCTCACCACTGGGGTTGGGCAATGAGCAGTTCTTC
J gene: TRBJ1-2; D gene: NA; clone size: once; V gene: TRBV2; CDR3 protein: CASRTAVRYTF; CDR3 DNA: TGTGCCAGCAGAACCGCTGTTCGATACACCTTC
J gene: TRBJ2-7; D gene: NA; clone size: NA; V gene: TRBV21-1; CDR3 protein: CASSKDPSGSYEQYF; CDR3 DNA: TGTGCCAGCAGCAAAGATCCTAGCGGTTCCTACGAGCAGTACTTC
J gene: TRBJ2-1; D gene: NA; clone size: once; V gene: TRBV19; CDR3 protein: CASSIGGGDEQFF; CDR3 DNA: TGTGCCAGTAGTATAGGTGGAGGGGATGAGCAGTTCTTC
J gene: TRBJ1-4; D gene: TRBD1; clone size: NA; V gene: TRBV9; CDR3 protein: CASSSRQGQGGAKLFF; CDR3 DNA: TGTGCCAGCAGCTCCCGACAGGGTCAAGGAGGCGCAAAACTGTTTTTT
J gene: TRBJ1-4; D gene: NA; clone size: NA; V gene: TRBV6-1; CDR3 protein: CASSIEKLFF; CDR3 DNA: TGTGCCAGCAGTATTGAAAAACTGTTTTTT
J gene: TRBJ2-7; D gene: NA; clone size: NA; V gene: TRBV2; CDR3 protein: CASSEGPELAKYF; CDR3 DNA: TGTGCCAGCAGTGAAGGTCCGGAACTAGCAAAGTACTTC
J gene: TRBJ2-1; D gene: TRBD2; clone size: NA; V gene: TRBV27; CDR3 protein: CASSLMGLEGGRMWNEQFF; CDR3 DNA: TGTGCCAGCAGTTTAATGGGACTAGAAGGTGGTAGAATGTGGAATGAGCAGTTCTTC
J gene: TRBJ2-1; D gene: NA; clone size: NA; V gene: TRBV5-1; CDR3 protein: CASSWYVNEQFF; CDR3 DNA: TGCGCCAGCAGCTGGTATGTCAATGAGCAGTTCTTC
J gene: TRBJ2-5; D gene: TRBD2; clone size: NA; V gene: TRBV5-1; CDR3 protein: CASSLPGLAGGETQYF; CDR3 DNA: TGCGCCAGCAGCTTACCCGGACTAGCGGGAGGGGAGACCCAGTACTTC
J gene: TRBJ2-3; D gene: NA; clone size: NA; V gene: TRBV5-4; CDR3 protein: CASSATDTQYF; CDR3 DNA: TGTGCCAGCAGCGCCACAGATACGCAGTATTTT
J gene: TRBJ2-1; D gene: TRBD2; clone size: NA; V gene: TRBV2; CDR3 protein: CASTGLAGRNEQFF; CDR3 DNA: TGTGCCAGCACGGGACTAGCGGGACGCAATGAGCAGTTCTTC
J gene: TRBJ1-2; D gene: NA; clone size: NA; V gene: TRBV5-5; CDR3 protein: CASSLGSGKYGYTF; CDR3 DNA: TGTGCCAGCAGCTTGGGATCCGGGAAATATGGCTACACCTTC
J gene: TRBJ2-5; D gene: TRBD1; clone size: many; V gene: TRBV5-1; CDR3 protein: CASSLETAGGRETQYF; CDR3 DNA: TGCGCCAGCAGCTTGGAGACCGCAGGGGGACGGGAGACCCAGTACTTC
J gene: TRBJ2-7; D gene: NA; clone size: NA; V gene: TRBV18; CDR3 protein: CASSDPGRATYEQYF; CDR3 DNA: TGTGCCAGCTCAGACCCGGGCAGGGCGACTTACGAGCAGTACTTC
J gene: TRBJ2-7; D gene: TRBD1; clone size: NA; V gene: TRBV11-3; CDR3 protein: CASSPRQGYYEQYF; CDR3 DNA: TGTGCCAGCAGCCCCCGACAGGGGTACTACGAGCAGTACTTC
J gene: TRBJ2-4; D gene: NA; clone size: few; V gene: TRBV11-3; CDR3 protein: CASSPRVGDIQYF; CDR3 DNA: TGTGCCAGCAGCCCACGTGTGGGGGACATTCAGTACTTC
J gene: TRBJ2-7; D gene: TRBD1; clone size: once; V gene: TRBV19; CDR3 protein: CATKRTGESYEQYF; CDR3 DNA: TGTGCCACTAAACGGACAGGGGAATCCTACGAGCAGTACTTC
J gene: TRBJ2-7; D gene: TRBD2; clone size: NA; V gene: TRBV5-8; CDR3 protein: CASSLEAGLAGGAFYEQYF; CDR3 DNA: TGTGCCAGCAGCTTGGAGGCTGGACTAGCGGGAGGGGCCTTCTACGAGCAGTACTTC
J gene: TRBJ2-7; D gene: NA; clone size: NA; V gene: TRBV6-1; CDR3 protein: CASSVKGSSYEQYF; CDR3 DNA: TGTGCCAGCAGTGTGAAAGGATCCTCCTACGAGCAGTACTTC
J gene: TRBJ2-3; D gene: TRBD2; clone size: NA; V gene: TRBV5-8; CDR3 protein: CASRDDLAASTDTQYF; CDR3 DNA: TGTGCCAGCAGAGACGACCTAGCGGCTAGCACAGATACGCAGTATTTT
J gene: TRBJ1-4; D gene: NA; clone size: once; V gene: TRBV6-5; CDR3 protein: CASSYRTGAILFF; CDR3 DNA: TGTGCCAGCAGTTACCGGACCGGGGCAATTTTGTTTTTT
J gene: TRBJ2-5; D gene: NA; clone size: NA; V gene: TRBV5-6; CDR3 protein: CASSKGQWGGTQYF; CDR3 DNA: TGTGCCAGCAGCAAAGGACAGTGGGGAGGGACCCAGTACTTC
J gene: TRBJ2-7; D gene: TRBD2; clone size: NA; V gene: TRBV7-9; CDR3 protein: CASSLFLRGLAGVLYEQYF; CDR3 DNA: TGTGCCAGCAGCCTCTTTCTTCGGGGACTAGCGGGAGTACTCTACGAGCAGTACTTC
J gene: TRBJ2-7; D gene: NA; clone size: few; V gene: TRBV2; CDR3 protein: CASSERESYEQYF; CDR3 DNA: TGTGCCAGCAGTGAGCGGGAATCCTACGAGCAGTACTTC
J gene: TRBJ2-1; D gene: NA; clone size: NA; V gene: TRBV5-1; CDR3 protein: CASSSSLSSYNEQFF; CDR3 DNA: TGCGCCAGCAGCTCTTCCTTGAGCTCCTACAATGAGCAGTTCTTC
J gene: TRBJ2-5; D gene: NA; clone size: NA; V gene: TRBV5-1; CDR3 protein: CASSLAGIETQYF; CDR3 DNA: TGCGCCAGCAGCTTGGCCGGAATCGAGACCCAGTACTTC
J gene: TRBJ2-5; D gene: NA; clone size: NA; V gene: TRBV6-6; CDR3 protein: CASSPRRVETQYF; CDR3 DNA: TGTGCCAGCAGTCCCCGACGGGTGGAGACCCAGTACTTC
J gene: TRBJ1-2; D gene: TRBD1; clone size: NA; V gene: TRBV27; CDR3 protein: CASSLMPTMFGTEDGYTF; CDR3 DNA: TGTGCCAGCAGTTTAATGCCCACGATGTTTGGGACAGAGGATGGCTACACCTTC
J gene: TRBJ2-1; D gene: TRBD2; clone size: once; V gene: TRBV19; CDR3 protein: CASTSAGAPPARSYNEQFF; CDR3 DNA: TGTGCCAGTACGTCAGCGGGAGCGCCCCCCGCCCGATCCTACAATGAGCAGTTCTTC
J gene: TRBJ2-1; D gene: NA; clone size: NA; V gene: TRBV6-1; CDR3 protein: CASSVQGFGTHNNEQFF; CDR3 DNA: TGTGCCAGCAGTGTTCAGGGGTTCGGGACTCACAACAATGAGCAGTTCTTC
J gene: TRBJ1-3; D gene: NA; clone size: NA; V gene: TRBV29-1; CDR3 protein: CSVVGGFTGNTIYF; CDR3 DNA: TGCAGCGTTGTCGGGGGTTTCACTGGAAACACCATATATTTT
J gene: TRBJ2-7; D gene: NA; clone size: NA; V gene: TRBV5-1; CDR3 protein: CASSPSVAKGSYEQYF; CDR3 DNA: TGCGCCAGCAGCCCCTCTGTAGCGAAGGGGTCCTACGAGCAGTACTTC
J gene: TRBJ1-5; D gene: NA; clone size: NA; V gene: TRBV28; CDR3 protein: CASSLDLTGGVNQPQHF; CDR3 DNA: TGTGCCAGCAGTTTAGACCTCACGGGGGGCGTCAATCAGCCCCAGCATTTT
J gene: TRBJ2-3; D gene: TRBD2; clone size: NA; V gene: TRBV18; CDR3 protein: CASSLGLAGASDTQYF; CDR3 DNA: TGTGCCAGCTCACTAGGACTAGCGGGAGCCTCAGATACGCAGTATTTT
J gene: TRBJ2-2; D gene: NA; clone size: NA; V gene: TRBV18; CDR3 protein: CASSPGIAGTGELFF; CDR3 DNA: TGTGCCAGCTCACCAGGTATCGCGGGTACCGGGGAGCTGTTTTTT
J gene: TRBJ2-5; D gene: NA; clone size: NA; V gene: TRBV9; CDR3 protein: CASSVVDLEGETQYF; CDR3 DNA: TGTGCCAGCAGCGTAGTAGACCTGGAGGGAGAGACCCAGTACTTC